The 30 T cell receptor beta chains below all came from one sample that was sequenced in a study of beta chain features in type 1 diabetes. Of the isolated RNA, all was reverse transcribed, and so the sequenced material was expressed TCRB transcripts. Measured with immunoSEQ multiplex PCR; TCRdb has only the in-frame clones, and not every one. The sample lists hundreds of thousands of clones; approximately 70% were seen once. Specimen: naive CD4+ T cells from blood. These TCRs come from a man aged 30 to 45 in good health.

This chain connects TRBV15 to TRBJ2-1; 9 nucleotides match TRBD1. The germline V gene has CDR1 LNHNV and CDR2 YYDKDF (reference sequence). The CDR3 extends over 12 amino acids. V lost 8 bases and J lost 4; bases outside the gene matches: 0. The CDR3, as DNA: TGTGCCACCGGGACAGGGTACAATGAGCAGTTCTTC. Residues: CATGTGYNEQFF.

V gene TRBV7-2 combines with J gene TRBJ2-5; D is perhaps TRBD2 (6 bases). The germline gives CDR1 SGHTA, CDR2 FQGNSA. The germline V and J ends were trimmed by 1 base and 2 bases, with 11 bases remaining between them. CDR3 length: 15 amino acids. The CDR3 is CASSLGTGRQETQYF. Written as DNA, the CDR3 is TGTGCCAGCAGCTTAGGAACGGGGAGGCAAGAGACCCAGTACTTC.

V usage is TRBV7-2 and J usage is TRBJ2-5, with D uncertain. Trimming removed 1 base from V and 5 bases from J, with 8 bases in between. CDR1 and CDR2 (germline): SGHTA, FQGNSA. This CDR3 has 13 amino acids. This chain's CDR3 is CASSLGPRETQYF. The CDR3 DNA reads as TGTGCCAGCAGCTTAGGGCCGCGGGAGACCCAGTACTTC.

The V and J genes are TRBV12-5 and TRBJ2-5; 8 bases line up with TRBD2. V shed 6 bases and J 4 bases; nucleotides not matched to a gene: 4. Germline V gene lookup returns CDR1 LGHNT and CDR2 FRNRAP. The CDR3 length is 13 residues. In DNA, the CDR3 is TGTGCTAGTGGGAGAGCGGGAGCAGAGACCCAGTACTTC. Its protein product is CASGRAGAETQYF.

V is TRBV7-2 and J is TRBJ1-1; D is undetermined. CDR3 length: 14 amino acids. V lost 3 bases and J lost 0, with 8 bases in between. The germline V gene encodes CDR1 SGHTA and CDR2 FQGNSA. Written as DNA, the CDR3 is TGTGCCAGCAGCTTCCTCCCGATGAACACTGAAGCTTTCTTT. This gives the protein CASSFLPMNTEAFF.

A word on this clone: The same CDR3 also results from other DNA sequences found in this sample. In DNA form, the CDR3 reads TGTGCCAGCAGCTTGGGCGGAGCTAGCACAGATACGCAGTATTTT. Protein sequence: CASSLGGASTDTQYF. The chain carries TRBV5-4 and TRBJ2-3; D remains unclear. Looked up from germline, CDR1 is SGHNT and CDR2 is YYREEE (reference sequence). Trimming shortened V by 0 bases and J by 0 bases, and 8 bases separated the two germline ends. The CDR3 is made up of 15 amino acids.

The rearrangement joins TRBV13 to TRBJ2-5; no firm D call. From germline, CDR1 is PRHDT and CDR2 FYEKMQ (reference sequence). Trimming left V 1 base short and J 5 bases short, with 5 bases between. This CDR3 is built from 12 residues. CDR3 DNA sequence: TGTGCCAGCAGCTTAGTCTCTGAGACCCAGTACTTC. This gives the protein CASSLVSETQYF.

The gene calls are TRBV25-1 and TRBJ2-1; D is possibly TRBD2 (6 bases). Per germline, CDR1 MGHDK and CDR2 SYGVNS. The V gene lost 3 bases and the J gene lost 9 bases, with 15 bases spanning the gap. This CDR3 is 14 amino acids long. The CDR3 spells CASSDLRTISEQFF. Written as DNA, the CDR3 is TGTGCCAGCAGTGACCTAAGGACTATCAGTGAGCAGTTCTTC.

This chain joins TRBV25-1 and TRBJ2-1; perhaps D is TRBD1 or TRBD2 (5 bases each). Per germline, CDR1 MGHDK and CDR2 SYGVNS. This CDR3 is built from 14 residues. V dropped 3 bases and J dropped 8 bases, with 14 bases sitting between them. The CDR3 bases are TGTGCCAGCAGTGACCGCTTTGTGGGGGATGAGCAGTTCTTC. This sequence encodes CASSDRFVGDEQFF.

The CDR3 DNA reads as TGTGCCAGCAGTGCCCCCGTGGCCTCTTCTGGGGTAGCTTTCTTT. Translation: CASSAPVASSGVAFF. V is TRBV6-1 and J is TRBJ1-1; D call uncertain. CDR1 and CDR2 from the germline V gene are MNHNS and SASEGT. V lost 4 bases and J lost 10, with 22 bases in between. There are 15 residues in the CDR3.

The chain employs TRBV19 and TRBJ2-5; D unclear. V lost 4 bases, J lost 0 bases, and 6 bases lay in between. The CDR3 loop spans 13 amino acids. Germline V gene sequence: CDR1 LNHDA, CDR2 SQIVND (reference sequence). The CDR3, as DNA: TGTGCCAGTAGTAGGGCGTACCAAGAGACCCAGTACTTC. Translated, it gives CASSRAYQETQYF.

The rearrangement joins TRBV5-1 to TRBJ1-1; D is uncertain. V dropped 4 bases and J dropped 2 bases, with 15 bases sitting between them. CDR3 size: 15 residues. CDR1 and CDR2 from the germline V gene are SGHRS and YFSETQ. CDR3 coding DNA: TGCGCCAGCAGCCTGGGTGGCCGGAGCAACACTGAAGCTTTCTTT. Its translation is CASSLGGRSNTEAFF. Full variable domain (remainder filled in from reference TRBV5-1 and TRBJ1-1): KAGVTQTPRYLIKTRGQQVTLSCSPISGHRSVSWYQQTPGQGLQFLFEYFSETQRNKGNFPGRFSGRQFSNSRSEMNVSTLELGDSALYLCASSLGGRSNTEAFFGQGTRLTVV.

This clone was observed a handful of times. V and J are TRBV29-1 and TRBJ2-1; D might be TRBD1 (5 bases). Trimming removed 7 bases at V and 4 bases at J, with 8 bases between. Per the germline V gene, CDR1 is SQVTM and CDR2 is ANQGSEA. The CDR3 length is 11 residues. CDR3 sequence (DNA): TGCAGCGCGACAGTTTACAATGAGCAGTTCTTC. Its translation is CSATVYNEQFF.

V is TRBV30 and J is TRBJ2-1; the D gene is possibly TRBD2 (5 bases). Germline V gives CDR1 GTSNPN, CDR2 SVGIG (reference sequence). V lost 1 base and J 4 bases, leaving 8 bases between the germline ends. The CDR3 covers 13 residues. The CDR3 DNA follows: TGTGCCTGGAGTGCCGGGGTATACAATGAGCAGTTCTTC. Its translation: CAWSAGVYNEQFF.

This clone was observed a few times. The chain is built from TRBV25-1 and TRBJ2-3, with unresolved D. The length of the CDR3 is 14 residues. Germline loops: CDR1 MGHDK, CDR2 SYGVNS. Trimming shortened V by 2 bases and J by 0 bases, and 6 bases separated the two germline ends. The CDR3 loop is CASSEARSTDTQYF. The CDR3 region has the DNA TGTGCCAGCAGTGAAGCCCGTAGCACAGATACGCAGTATTTT.

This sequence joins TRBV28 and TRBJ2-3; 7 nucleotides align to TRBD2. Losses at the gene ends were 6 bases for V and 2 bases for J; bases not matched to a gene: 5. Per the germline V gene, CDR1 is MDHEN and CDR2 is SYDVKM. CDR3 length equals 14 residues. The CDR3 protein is CASSFAGVTDTQYF. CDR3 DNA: TGTGCCAGCAGCTTCGCGGGAGTCACAGATACGCAGTATTTT.

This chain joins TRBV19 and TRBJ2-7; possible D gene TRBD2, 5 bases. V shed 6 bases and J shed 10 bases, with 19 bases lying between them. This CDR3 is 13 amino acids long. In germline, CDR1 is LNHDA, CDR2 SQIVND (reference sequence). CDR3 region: CASSLRRTDGQYF. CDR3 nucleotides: TGTGCCAGTAGCCTGAGGAGGACGGACGGCCAGTACTTC.

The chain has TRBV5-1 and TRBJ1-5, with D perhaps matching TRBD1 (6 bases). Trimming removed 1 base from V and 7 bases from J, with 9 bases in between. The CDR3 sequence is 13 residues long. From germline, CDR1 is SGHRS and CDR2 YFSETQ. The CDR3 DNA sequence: TGCGCCAGCAGCTTGTCAGGGGACCAGCCCCAGCATTTT. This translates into CASSLSGDQPQHF.

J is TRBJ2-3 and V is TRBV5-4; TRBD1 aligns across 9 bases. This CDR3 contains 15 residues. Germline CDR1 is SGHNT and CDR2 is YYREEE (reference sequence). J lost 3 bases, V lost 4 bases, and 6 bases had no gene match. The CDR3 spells CASSAQGAETDTQYF. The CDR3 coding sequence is TGTGCCAGCAGCGCACAGGGGGCGGAAACAGATACGCAGTATTTT.

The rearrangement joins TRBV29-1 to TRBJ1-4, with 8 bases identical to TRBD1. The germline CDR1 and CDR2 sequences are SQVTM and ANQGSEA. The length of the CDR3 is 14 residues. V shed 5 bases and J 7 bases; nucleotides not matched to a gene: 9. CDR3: CSVTPQGAREKLFF. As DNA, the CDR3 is TGCAGCGTTACACCGCAGGGGGCGCGTGAAAAACTGTTTTTT.

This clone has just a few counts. CDR3 DNA sequence: TGTGCCAGCAGCGAGGGGTACGGGGCCAACGTCCTGACTTTC. It translates to CASSEGYGANVLTF. The rearrangement links TRBV7-9 to TRBJ2-6; D possibly uses TRBD1 or TRBD2 (5 bases each). Germline V gives CDR1 SEHNR, CDR2 FQNEAQ (reference sequence). The CDR3 length is 14 residues. Trimming left V 5 bases short and J 4 bases short, with 9 bases between.

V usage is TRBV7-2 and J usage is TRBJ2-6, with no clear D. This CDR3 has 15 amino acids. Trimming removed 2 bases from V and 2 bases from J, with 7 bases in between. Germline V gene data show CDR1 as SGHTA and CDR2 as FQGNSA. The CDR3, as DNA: TGTGCCAGCAGCTTATCAAGTGCTGGGGCCAACGTCCTGACTTTC. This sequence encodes CASSLSSAGANVLTF.

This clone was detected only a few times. CDR3 residues: CASSLIPGLGTYEQYF. The CDR3 nucleotides read TGTGCCAGCAGTTTAATCCCGGGACTAGGTACCTACGAGCAGTACTTC. The chain joins TRBV27 to TRBJ2-7; the match to TRBD2 covers 8 bases. With V trimmed by 2 bases and J by 2 bases, 8 bases remained unmatched. The CDR3 spans 16 residues. From germline, CDR1 is MNHEY and CDR2 SMNVEV (reference sequence).

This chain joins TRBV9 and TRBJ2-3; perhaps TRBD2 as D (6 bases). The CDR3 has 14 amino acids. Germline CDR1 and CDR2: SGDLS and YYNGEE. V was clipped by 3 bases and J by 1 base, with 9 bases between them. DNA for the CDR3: TGTGCCAGCAGCGGTAGCGGCCGCACAGATACGCAGTATTTT. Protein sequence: CASSGSGRTDTQYF.

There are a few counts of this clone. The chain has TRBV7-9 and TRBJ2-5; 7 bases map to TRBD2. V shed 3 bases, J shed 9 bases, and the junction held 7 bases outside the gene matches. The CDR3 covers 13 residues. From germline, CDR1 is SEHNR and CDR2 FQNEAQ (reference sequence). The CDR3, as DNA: TGTGCCAGCAGCTTGGGCCTTGCGGGGGCCCAGTACTTC. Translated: CASSLGLAGAQYF.

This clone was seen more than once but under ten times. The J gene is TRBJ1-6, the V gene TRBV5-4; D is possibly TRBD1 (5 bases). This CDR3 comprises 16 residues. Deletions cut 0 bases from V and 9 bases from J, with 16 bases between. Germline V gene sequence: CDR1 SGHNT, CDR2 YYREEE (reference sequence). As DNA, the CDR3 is TGTGCCAGCAGCTTGGAACCCGGGGCTAGCGGTTCACCCCTCCACTTT. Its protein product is CASSLEPGASGSPLHF. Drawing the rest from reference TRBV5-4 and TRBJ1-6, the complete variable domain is ETGVTQSPTHLIKTRGQQVTLRCSSQSGHNTVSWYQQALGQGPQFIFQYYREEENGRGNFPPRFSGLQFPNYSSELNVNALELDDSALYLCASSLEPGASGSPLHFGNGTRLTVT.

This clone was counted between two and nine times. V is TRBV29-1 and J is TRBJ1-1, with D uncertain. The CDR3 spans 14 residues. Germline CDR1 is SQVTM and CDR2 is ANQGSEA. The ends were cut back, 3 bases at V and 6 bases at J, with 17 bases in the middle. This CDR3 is CSVDYTQVVAEAFF. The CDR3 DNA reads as TGCAGCGTTGATTACACCCAGGTGGTTGCTGAAGCTTTCTTT.

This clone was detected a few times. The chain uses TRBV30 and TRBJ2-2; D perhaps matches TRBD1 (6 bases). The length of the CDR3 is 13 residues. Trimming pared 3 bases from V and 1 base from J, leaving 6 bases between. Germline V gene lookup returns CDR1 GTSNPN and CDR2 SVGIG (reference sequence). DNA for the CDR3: TGTGCCTGGAGGGACAGGAACACCGGGGAGCTGTTTTTT. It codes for CAWRDRNTGELFF.

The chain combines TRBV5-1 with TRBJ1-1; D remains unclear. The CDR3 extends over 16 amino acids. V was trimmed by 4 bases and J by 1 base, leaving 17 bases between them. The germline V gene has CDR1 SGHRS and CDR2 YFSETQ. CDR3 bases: TGCGCCAGCAGCCCCTCAGCCGGAGGTCGGAACACTGAAGCTTTCTTT. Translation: CASSPSAGGRNTEAFF.

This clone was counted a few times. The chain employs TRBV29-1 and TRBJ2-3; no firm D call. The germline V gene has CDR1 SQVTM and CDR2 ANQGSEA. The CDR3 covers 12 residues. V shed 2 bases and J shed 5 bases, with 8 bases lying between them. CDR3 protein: CSVESQLDTQYF. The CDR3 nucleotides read TGCAGCGTTGAATCGCAGCTAGATACGCAGTATTTT.